The present T cell receptor beta chain was sequenced within a study of CD8 T cells in Susac syndrome. This clonotype was recorded once. The germline V gene has CDR1 SGHNT and CDR2 YYREEE (reference sequence). With V trimmed by 1 base and J by 5 bases, 10 bases remained unmatched. The CDR3 is 17 amino acids. cDNA came from around 0.5 to 1 ug RNA primed by random hexamers. From the immunoSEQ multiplex PCR reads, TCRdb called clonotypes with MiXCR, one entry per CDR3 protein. The sample holds over 80,000 distinct CDR3 sequences, around 94% seen once. The sample consisted of CD8+ T cells from PBMCs. The chain has TRBV5-4 and TRBJ2-7, with 12 bases fitting TRBD1. This sequence originates from a human donor with Susac syndrome. The CDR3 nucleotides read TGTGCCAGCAGCTTGAAGGTCGGGACAGGGGGCTTGAACGAGCAGTACTTC. It codes for CASSLKVGTGGLNEQYF.